This T cell receptor (beta chain) was found in a study of CD8 T cells in Susac syndrome. The authors reverse transcribed roughly 0.5 to 1 ug RNA with random hexamers. TCRdb used MiXCR to reprocess the immunoSEQ multiplex PCR reads, holding one entry per CDR3 protein. The sample lists roughly 130,000 distinct CDR3 sequences, roughly 96% seen once, with roughly 0.11% in the top ten. The source is a human donor in good health. Sequencing was performed on CD4+ T cells from PBMCs.

For the CDR3, the DNA is TGTGCCTGGAGCGTACAGGGAGACCAGCCCCAGCATTTT. This gives the protein CAWSVQGDQPQHF. The chain combines TRBV30 with TRBJ1-5; D may be TRBD1 (6 bases). V lost 3 bases to trimming and J lost 7 bases, with 13 bases between them. Germline CDR1 reads GTSNPN; CDR2 reads SVGIG (reference sequence). The CDR3 consists of 13 residues.